The rows below give T cell receptor beta chains drawn from one sample of a study of CD8+ T cells in alopecia areata. Profiled with immunoSEQ multiplex PCR; TCRdb holds only in-frame clones, not every one. The sample has 120,000 or so clones; around 60% are singletons. Sequencing was performed on CD4+ T cells sorted from blood, taken at week 4, from a patient treated with tofacitinib. The receptors were sampled from a human donor with alopecia areata. Both conserved end residues are part of each CDR3. Fields, in order: J gene, V gene, D gene, clone size, CDR3 DNA, CDR3 protein. D genes are given only for firm matches. Rows give clone size only sometimes, using once, few, many, or a class for an expanded clone.

j_gene: TRBJ2-7; v_gene: TRBV7-6; d_gene: -; abundance: few; CDR3nt: TGTGCCAGCAGCTTCCAACGTTCCTACGAGCAGTACTTC; CDR3aa: CASSFQRSYEQYF
j_gene: TRBJ2-5; v_gene: TRBV30; d_gene: TRBD1; abundance: -; CDR3nt: TGTGCCTGGAGTACAAGGGGGCGTTCAGAGACCCAGTACTTC; CDR3aa: CAWSTRGRSETQYF
j_gene: TRBJ2-5; v_gene: TRBV7-3; d_gene: -; abundance: -; CDR3nt: TGTGCCAGCAGACCTAACTATCTACAAGAGACCCAGTACTTC; CDR3aa: CASRPNYLQETQYF
j_gene: TRBJ2-1; v_gene: TRBV7-9; d_gene: -; abundance: -; CDR3nt: TGTGCCAGCAGCTCACAGGGTTACAATGAGCAGTTCTTC; CDR3aa: CASSSQGYNEQFF
j_gene: TRBJ2-2; v_gene: TRBV7-9; d_gene: -; abundance: medium-sized; CDR3nt: TGTGCCAGCAGCTTCTGGCCGGACACGGGACCCGGGGAGCTGTTTTTT; CDR3aa: CASSFWPDTGPGELFF
j_gene: TRBJ1-1; v_gene: TRBV29-1; d_gene: -; abundance: -; CDR3nt: TGCAGCGTTGATGACATGAACACTGAAGCTTTCTTT; CDR3aa: CSVDDMNTEAFF
j_gene: TRBJ1-1; v_gene: TRBV6-4; d_gene: -; abundance: -; CDR3nt: TGTGCCAGCAGTTCACAGGGAGGTGACACTGAAGCTTTCTTT; CDR3aa: CASSSQGGDTEAFF
j_gene: TRBJ2-1; v_gene: TRBV9; d_gene: TRBD2; abundance: -; CDR3nt: TGTGCCAGCAGCACAGGAGCGGGAGAGGGCTACAATGAGCAGTTCTTC; CDR3aa: CASSTGAGEGYNEQFF
j_gene: TRBJ1-5; v_gene: TRBV15; d_gene: -; abundance: few; CDR3nt: TGTGCCACCAGCAGAGACAGGGTTGGCAATCAGCCCCAGCATTTT; CDR3aa: CATSRDRVGNQPQHF
j_gene: TRBJ2-3; v_gene: TRBV7-2; d_gene: TRBD2; abundance: few; CDR3nt: TGTGCCAGCAGGTTCGGGGGGGGCGCAGATACGCAGTATTTT; CDR3aa: CASRFGGGADTQYF
j_gene: TRBJ2-7; v_gene: TRBV29-1; d_gene: -; abundance: few; CDR3nt: TGCAGCGTTGCACCCTCGGGGGTCTACGAGCAGTACTTC; CDR3aa: CSVAPSGVYEQYF
j_gene: TRBJ2-6; v_gene: TRBV5-1; d_gene: -; abundance: few; CDR3nt: TGCGCCAGCAGCCTCGGACAGCCTGGGGCCAACGTCCTGACTTTC; CDR3aa: CASSLGQPGANVLTF
j_gene: TRBJ2-2; v_gene: TRBV7-2; d_gene: TRBD1; abundance: -; CDR3nt: TGTGCCAGCAGACATGGGGGACAGGGGGTCACCGGGGAGCTGTTTTTT; CDR3aa: CASRHGGQGVTGELFF
j_gene: TRBJ1-1; v_gene: TRBV7-9; d_gene: TRBD1; abundance: -; CDR3nt: TGTGCCAGCAGCGTCTCCGGGACAGGGAACACTGAAGCTTTCTTT; CDR3aa: CASSVSGTGNTEAFF
j_gene: TRBJ1-1; v_gene: TRBV7-8; d_gene: TRBD1; abundance: few; CDR3nt: TGTGCCAGCAGCATAAGTCAGGACAGGGCTGAAGCTTTCTTT; CDR3aa: CASSISQDRAEAFF
j_gene: TRBJ2-1; v_gene: TRBV28; d_gene: TRBD2; abundance: few; CDR3nt: TGTGCCAGCAGTTTAGGGGGACTATCCTACAATGAGCAGTTCTTC; CDR3aa: CASSLGGLSYNEQFF
j_gene: TRBJ2-5; v_gene: TRBV18; d_gene: TRBD1; abundance: -; CDR3nt: TGTGCCAGCTCACAAACGACAGGGGATGGATCGGAGACCCAGTACTTC; CDR3aa: CASSQTTGDGSETQYF
j_gene: TRBJ2-1; v_gene: TRBV29-1; d_gene: -; abundance: -; CDR3nt: TGCAGCCTTCGGCGGGACACCTACAATGAGCAGTTCTTC; CDR3aa: CSLRRDTYNEQFF
j_gene: TRBJ2-7; v_gene: TRBV6-6; d_gene: TRBD2; abundance: -; CDR3nt: TGTGCCAGCAGTTACTCGACCCAGCGGGGCACCTACGAGCAGTACTTC; CDR3aa: CASSYSTQRGTYEQYF
j_gene: TRBJ2-5; v_gene: TRBV5-4; d_gene: TRBD1; abundance: -; CDR3nt: TGTGCCAGCAGCCCGAAGGACAGGGGTGAGACCCAGTACTTC; CDR3aa: CASSPKDRGETQYF
j_gene: TRBJ2-5; v_gene: TRBV25-1; d_gene: -; abundance: -; CDR3nt: TGTGCCAGCAGTGGTCCCAGAGAGACCCAGTACTTC; CDR3aa: CASSGPRETQYF
j_gene: TRBJ2-5; v_gene: TRBV7-2; d_gene: TRBD2; abundance: -; CDR3nt: TGTGCCAGCAGCTCCTTAGCGGGGGGGCGAGAGACCCAGTACTTC; CDR3aa: CASSSLAGGRETQYF
j_gene: TRBJ1-3; v_gene: TRBV5-4; d_gene: TRBD1; abundance: -; CDR3nt: TGTGCCAGCAGCCCGGGACAGGGATCCGGAAACACCATATATTTT; CDR3aa: CASSPGQGSGNTIYF
j_gene: TRBJ2-7; v_gene: TRBV7-2; d_gene: TRBD1; abundance: -; CDR3nt: TGTGCCAGCAGAGGACAGGGCGACGAGCAGTACTTC; CDR3aa: CASRGQGDEQYF
j_gene: TRBJ2-3; v_gene: TRBV30; d_gene: -; abundance: -; CDR3nt: TGTGCCTGGACTCCGGGGATCAGCACAGATACGCAGTATTTT; CDR3aa: CAWTPGISTDTQYF
j_gene: TRBJ1-4; v_gene: TRBV27; d_gene: -; abundance: -; CDR3nt: TGTGCCAGCAGTTTATCGGGGGGTGAAAAACTGTTTTTT; CDR3aa: CASSLSGGEKLFF
j_gene: TRBJ2-3; v_gene: TRBV5-6; d_gene: -; abundance: -; CDR3nt: TGTGCCAGCAGCCTCTACAGTAGCACAGATACGCAGTATTTT; CDR3aa: CASSLYSSTDTQYF
j_gene: TRBJ2-1; v_gene: TRBV5-4; d_gene: TRBD2; abundance: -; CDR3nt: TGTGCCAGCAGCTTGCTAGCGGGAATCGGTAATGAGCAGTTCTTC; CDR3aa: CASSLLAGIGNEQFF
j_gene: TRBJ1-1; v_gene: TRBV7-9; d_gene: -; abundance: few; CDR3nt: TGTGCCAGCAGCTTACGGCCTCTGATAGCTTTCTTT; CDR3aa: CASSLRPLIAFF
j_gene: TRBJ2-7; v_gene: TRBV27; d_gene: -; abundance: -; CDR3nt: TGTGCCAGCAGTTTAAGGGGTCAACAGGGAGTGAGAAGCCCCTACGAGCAGTACTTC; CDR3aa: CASSLRGQQGVRSPYEQYF
j_gene: TRBJ1-2; v_gene: TRBV18; d_gene: -; abundance: -; CDR3nt: TGTGCCAGCTCGACACAGGGATCTGGCTACACCTTC; CDR3aa: CASSTQGSGYTF
j_gene: TRBJ2-1; v_gene: TRBV5-1; d_gene: TRBD2; abundance: -; CDR3nt: TGCGCCAGCAGCTTGGCACTAGCGGGTACCCTCCGTGAGCAGTTCTTC; CDR3aa: CASSLALAGTLREQFF
j_gene: TRBJ2-1; v_gene: TRBV2; d_gene: TRBD2; abundance: once; CDR3nt: TGTGCCAGCAGATCCCTAGCGGGGGGGGCCTTCAATGAGCAGTTCTTC; CDR3aa: CASRSLAGGAFNEQFF
j_gene: TRBJ2-3; v_gene: TRBV28; d_gene: TRBD1; abundance: -; CDR3nt: TGTGCCAGCAGTCATGGCCAGGGGGCAAGTACGCAGTATTTT; CDR3aa: CASSHGQGASTQYF
j_gene: TRBJ1-1; v_gene: TRBV6-4; d_gene: -; abundance: -; CDR3nt: TGTGCCAGCAGCGTCGACGCGACCACTGAAGCTTTCTTT; CDR3aa: CASSVDATTEAFF
j_gene: TRBJ1-1; v_gene: TRBV23-1; d_gene: TRBD1; abundance: -; CDR3nt: TGCGCCAGCAGTCAAGCTCCGGGACAGGAGAACACTGAAGCTTTCTTT; CDR3aa: CASSQAPGQENTEAFF
j_gene: TRBJ2-7; v_gene: TRBV6-5; d_gene: TRBD1; abundance: -; CDR3nt: TGTGCCAGCAGTTCCCCCACAGGGGCGAATCAGCGGCAGTACTTC; CDR3aa: CASSSPTGANQRQYF
j_gene: TRBJ2-5; v_gene: TRBV7-2; d_gene: -; abundance: -; CDR3nt: TGTGCCAGCAGCTTCAGCTTTACGGAGACCCAGTACTTC; CDR3aa: CASSFSFTETQYF
j_gene: TRBJ2-1; v_gene: TRBV28; d_gene: -; abundance: few; CDR3nt: TGTGCCAGCAGACGACTCTCCAATGAGCAGTTCTTC; CDR3aa: CASRRLSNEQFF
j_gene: TRBJ2-1; v_gene: TRBV29-1; d_gene: TRBD1; abundance: few; CDR3nt: TGCAGCGTTGCTCGGACAGGGGGAGCATCTAGTGAGCAGTTCTTC; CDR3aa: CSVARTGGASSEQFF
j_gene: TRBJ2-1; v_gene: TRBV5-5; d_gene: -; abundance: few; CDR3nt: TGTGCCAGCAGCTTGCCGTTTGTCAATGAGCAGTTCTTC; CDR3aa: CASSLPFVNEQFF
j_gene: TRBJ1-4; v_gene: TRBV7-2; d_gene: TRBD1; abundance: once; CDR3nt: TGTGCCAGCAGCTCGACAGGGGGCAGTGAAAAACTGTTTTTT; CDR3aa: CASSSTGGSEKLFF
j_gene: TRBJ2-4; v_gene: TRBV7-2; d_gene: -; abundance: few; CDR3nt: TGTGCCAGCAGCTTATCAGGGGCTGAGAGCATTCAGTACTTC; CDR3aa: CASSLSGAESIQYF
j_gene: TRBJ2-5; v_gene: TRBV5-1; d_gene: -; abundance: -; CDR3nt: TGCGCCAGCAGCTTTAGCGACGGGGGAGAGACCCAGTACTTC; CDR3aa: CASSFSDGGETQYF
j_gene: TRBJ2-3; v_gene: TRBV7-3; d_gene: TRBD2; abundance: few; CDR3nt: TGTGCCAGCCGTTCGGGGGGGCCTACAGATACGCAGTATTTT; CDR3aa: CASRSGGPTDTQYF
j_gene: TRBJ2-5; v_gene: TRBV7-2; d_gene: -; abundance: few; CDR3nt: TGTGCCAGCAGCTTAGCGGGTCAACAGCGGGAGACCCAGTACTTC; CDR3aa: CASSLAGQQRETQYF
j_gene: TRBJ2-1; v_gene: TRBV29-1; d_gene: -; abundance: few; CDR3nt: TGCAGCTCCAGCCCCAGCTACAATGAGCAGTTCTTC; CDR3aa: CSSSPSYNEQFF
j_gene: TRBJ2-7; v_gene: TRBV10-3; d_gene: TRBD2; abundance: few; CDR3nt: TGTGCCATCAGTGAAACTAGCGAAAGCTCCTACGAGCAGTACTTC; CDR3aa: CAISETSESSYEQYF
j_gene: TRBJ2-5; v_gene: TRBV5-6; d_gene: -; abundance: few; CDR3nt: TGTGCCAGCAGCTTTCAGGAGACCCAGTACTTC; CDR3aa: CASSFQETQYF
j_gene: TRBJ2-3; v_gene: TRBV4-1; d_gene: TRBD2; abundance: few; CDR3nt: TGTGCCAGCAGCCAGCCGGGCGGGGGGGCTGAGGATACGCAGTATTTT; CDR3aa: CASSQPGGGAEDTQYF
j_gene: TRBJ2-1; v_gene: TRBV4-1; d_gene: TRBD2; abundance: few; CDR3nt: TGCGCCAGCAGCCCAAGAAAAGCGGGAGGGCCCGATGAGCAGTTCTTC; CDR3aa: CASSPRKAGGPDEQFF
j_gene: TRBJ2-2; v_gene: TRBV10-3; d_gene: -; abundance: -; CDR3nt: TGTGCCACTCAGGGCGGCTTTTTCGCCGGGGAGCTGTTTTTT; CDR3aa: CATQGGFFAGELFF
j_gene: TRBJ2-1; v_gene: TRBV16; d_gene: -; abundance: -; CDR3nt: TGTGCCAGCGGGGGTGAGCAGTTCTTC; CDR3aa: CASGGEQFF
j_gene: TRBJ1-2; v_gene: TRBV27; d_gene: TRBD1; abundance: once; CDR3nt: TGTGCCAGCAGTTACAGGGGCGACTACACCTTC; CDR3aa: CASSYRGDYTF
j_gene: TRBJ1-4; v_gene: TRBV29-1; d_gene: -; abundance: -; CDR3nt: TGCAGCAGACCACAGACAACTAATGAAAAACTGTTTTTT; CDR3aa: CSRPQTTNEKLFF
j_gene: TRBJ1-5; v_gene: TRBV6-5; d_gene: -; abundance: few; CDR3nt: TGTGCCAGCAGTTACTCGAACAGGGAGAAGCCCCAGCATTTT; CDR3aa: CASSYSNREKPQHF
j_gene: TRBJ2-1; v_gene: TRBV11-2; d_gene: TRBD2; abundance: -; CDR3nt: TGTGCCAGCAGCTTACGCGGGACTACCGACAATGAGCAGTTCTTC; CDR3aa: CASSLRGTTDNEQFF
j_gene: TRBJ1-1; v_gene: TRBV19; d_gene: -; abundance: -; CDR3nt: TGTGCCAGTAGACTGACTGAGAACACTGAAGCTTTCTTT; CDR3aa: CASRLTENTEAFF
j_gene: TRBJ1-1; v_gene: TRBV5-6; d_gene: -; abundance: -; CDR3nt: TGTGCCAGCAGCTCAGTCACGACACGGAACACTGAAGCTTTCTTT; CDR3aa: CASSSVTTRNTEAFF
j_gene: TRBJ2-7; v_gene: TRBV9; d_gene: TRBD2; abundance: -; CDR3nt: TGTGCCAGCAGTAGCGGGAGGGCCGCCTACGAGCAGTACTTC; CDR3aa: CASSSGRAAYEQYF